The next 11 T cell receptor beta chains were all read from a single sample in a study of blood T cells in healthy people across ages (dated by TCRdb to 2014 to 2015). Library preparation employed 5' RACE. Instrument on record: Illumina HiSeq 2500. A second roughly 7 to 11 cycle PCR used a sample-barcoded 5' primer and a J-beta primer mix. TCRdb reran the public reads through fastp at Q25 and MiXCR, keeping productive beta chains. Each CDR3 protein appears once, grouped with its most common genes and DNA. The sample contains over 600,000 distinct CDR3 sequences, more than 20% of them found a single time. The ten top clones hold approximately 3.7% of the sample. Sequencing input: blood. The receptors shown here come from a man aged 70 or older in good health.

The table lists this clonotype with a few counts. V gene TRBV7-3 combines with J gene TRBJ2-2, with 10 nucleotides matching TRBD2. V lost 5 bases to trimming and J lost 5 bases; unmatched junction nucleotides: 5. This CDR3 is built from 15 residues. The germline CDR1 and CDR2 sequences are SGHTA and FQGTGA. CDR3: CASSPLTSGTGELFF. DNA for the CDR3: TGTGCCAGCAGCCCTTTGACTAGCGGGACCGGGGAGCTGTTTTTT.

The V gene is TRBV30, the J gene TRBJ2-5; 8 nucleotides match TRBD2. The CDR3 consists of 14 residues. In germline, CDR1 is GTSNPN, CDR2 SVGIG (reference sequence). J gave up 4 bases and V 0 bases, and 4 bases lay outside the gene matches. The CDR3, as DNA: TGTGCCTGGAGTGTAGGTAGCGGGACAGAGACCCAGTACTTC. Protein product: CAWSVGSGTETQYF.

This clonotype has a handful of counts. V is TRBV7-9 and J is TRBJ1-4; D unresolved. The CDR3 has 14 amino acids. V dropped 3 bases and J dropped 3 bases, with 8 bases sitting between them. The germline CDR1 and CDR2 sequences are SEHNR and FQNEAQ (reference sequence). The CDR3 loop is CASSFLGSNEKLFF. The CDR3, as DNA: TGTGCCAGCAGCTTTTTGGGTTCTAATGAAAAACTGTTTTTT.

The chain links TRBV28 to TRBJ1-2, with TRBD1 identical over 8 bases. The CDR3 has 14 amino acids. Germline assignment: CDR1 MDHEN and CDR2 SYDVKM. The V and J ends lost 1 base and 7 bases, in that order; junction bases with no gene match: 5. In nucleotides, the CDR3 is TGTGCCAGCAGTTTATTAACAGGGGGTATTGGCTACACCTTC. It codes for CASSLLTGGIGYTF.

The chain recombines TRBV7-8 with TRBJ1-4; D unresolved. The CDR3 totals 15 residues. Trimming cost V 5 bases and J 4 bases, with 14 bases left between them. Looked up from germline, CDR1 is SGHVS and CDR2 is FQNEAQ. The CDR3 sequence is CASSQRGGYNEKLFF. The DNA of the CDR3 is TGTGCCAGCAGCCAGCGGGGAGGGTATAATGAAAAACTGTTTTTT.

There are many counts of this clonotype. This chain uses TRBV29-1 with TRBJ2-1, with 9 bases that match TRBD1. CDR3 length: 13 residues. Trimming took 7 bases from V and 8 from J; bases not matched to a gene: 9. The germline gives CDR1 SQVTM, CDR2 ANQGSEA. CDR3 protein: CSGNRGRVDEQFF. The CDR3 DNA follows: TGCAGCGGCAACAGGGGGCGTGTCGATGAGCAGTTCTTC.

This clonotype was seen ten or more times. This chain uses TRBV6-6 with TRBJ2-1, with D possibly matching TRBD2 (6 bases). This CDR3 is built from 12 residues. Germline V CDR1 and CDR2: MNHNY, SVGAGI (reference sequence). V lost 7 bases to trimming and J lost 9 bases, with 13 bases between them. The CDR3 loop reads CASTETSSEQFF. In nucleotides, the CDR3 is TGTGCCAGCACCGAGACTAGTAGTGAGCAGTTCTTC.

This sequence joins TRBV7-9 and TRBJ2-7; the D gene is possibly TRBD1 (9 bases). The germline V gene has CDR1 SEHNR and CDR2 FQNEAQ (reference sequence). The V end lost 6 bases, the J end lost 3 bases, and 30 bases lay between the germline ends. The CDR3 covers 19 residues. CDR3 DNA sequence: TGTGCCAGCAGACCTCCGGGACAGGGAAAGCGGGAGAACTTCTACGAGCAGTACTTC. This encodes CASRPPGQGKRENFYEQYF.

V usage is TRBV28 and J usage is TRBJ2-1; 15 bases are a match to TRBD2. There are 17 residues in the CDR3. Per the germline V gene, CDR1 is MDHEN and CDR2 is SYDVKM. The V gene end was trimmed by 6 bases and the J gene end by 0 bases; junction bases not matched to a gene: 3. The CDR3 DNA follows: TGTGCCAGCAGAGGGACTAGCGGGAGGAGCTCCTACAATGAGCAGTTCTTC. This encodes CASRGTSGRSSYNEQFF.

The chain recombines TRBV7-2 with TRBJ2-6, with 9 bases that match TRBD1. The length of the CDR3 is 19 residues. Per germline, CDR1 SGHTA and CDR2 FQGNSA. The trim removed 5 bases at V and 1 base at J, leaving 12 bases unmatched. Written as DNA, the CDR3 is TGTGCCAGCAGCCTCATCCGGGACAGGGAATCTTCTGGGGCCAACGTCCTGACTTTC. Encoded protein: CASSLIRDRESSGANVLTF.

This clonotype was counted only a few times. This chain uses TRBV28 with TRBJ1-1, with D hard to call. V lost 6 bases, J lost 5 bases, and 19 bases lay in between. The CDR3 loop spans 15 amino acids. The V gene's germline CDR1 is MDHEN and CDR2 SYDVKM. This chain's CDR3 is CASSFSWESRTEAFF. In DNA, the CDR3 is TGTGCCAGCAGCTTTTCTTGGGAATCTCGGACTGAAGCTTTCTTT.